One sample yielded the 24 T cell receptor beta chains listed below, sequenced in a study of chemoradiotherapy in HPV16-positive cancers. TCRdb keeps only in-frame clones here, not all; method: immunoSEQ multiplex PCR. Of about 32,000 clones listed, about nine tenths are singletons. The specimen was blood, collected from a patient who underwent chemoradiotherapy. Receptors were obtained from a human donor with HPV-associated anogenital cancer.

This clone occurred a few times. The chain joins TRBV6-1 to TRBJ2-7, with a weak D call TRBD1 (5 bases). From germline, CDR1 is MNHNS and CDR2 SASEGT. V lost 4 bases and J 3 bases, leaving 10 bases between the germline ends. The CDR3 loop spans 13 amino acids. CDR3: CASSGEDSYEQYF. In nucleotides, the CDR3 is TGTGCCAGCAGTGGGGAAGACAGCTACGAGCAGTACTTC.

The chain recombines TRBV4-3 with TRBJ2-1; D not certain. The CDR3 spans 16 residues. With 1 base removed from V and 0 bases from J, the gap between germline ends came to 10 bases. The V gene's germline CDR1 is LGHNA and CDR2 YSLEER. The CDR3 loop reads CASSQGQATSYNEQFF. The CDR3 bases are TGCGCCAGCAGCCAAGGGCAGGCGACCTCCTACAATGAGCAGTTCTTC.

The CDR3 region is CASSPLGLLNSPLHF. The DNA for the CDR3 is TGTGCCAGCTCACCACTAGGCCTCTTAAATTCACCCCTCCACTTT. The chain combines TRBV18 with TRBJ1-6; D gene unclear. This CDR3 contains 15 residues. V shed 1 base and J shed 7 bases, with 11 bases lying between them. Germline V gene data show CDR1 as KGHSH and CDR2 as LQKENI.

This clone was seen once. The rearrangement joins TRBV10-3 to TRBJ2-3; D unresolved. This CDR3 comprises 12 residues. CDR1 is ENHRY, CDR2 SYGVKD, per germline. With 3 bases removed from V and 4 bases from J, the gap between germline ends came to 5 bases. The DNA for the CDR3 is TGTGCCATCAGTGACCGTCCAGATACGCAGTATTTT. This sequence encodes CAISDRPDTQYF.

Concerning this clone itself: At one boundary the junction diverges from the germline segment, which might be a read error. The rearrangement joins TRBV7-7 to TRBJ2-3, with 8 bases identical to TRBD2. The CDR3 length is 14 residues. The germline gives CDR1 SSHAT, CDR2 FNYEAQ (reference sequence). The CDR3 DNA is TGTGCTAGCAGCTTGAGCGGGAGAACAGATACGCAGTATTTT. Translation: CASSLSGRTDTQYF.

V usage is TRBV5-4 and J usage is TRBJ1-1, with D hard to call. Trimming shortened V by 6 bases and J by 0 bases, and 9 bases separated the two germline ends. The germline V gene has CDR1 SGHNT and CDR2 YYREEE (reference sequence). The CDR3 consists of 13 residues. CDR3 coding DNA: TGTGCCAGCATTGGTAGTATGAACACTGAAGCTTTCTTT. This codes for CASIGSMNTEAFF.

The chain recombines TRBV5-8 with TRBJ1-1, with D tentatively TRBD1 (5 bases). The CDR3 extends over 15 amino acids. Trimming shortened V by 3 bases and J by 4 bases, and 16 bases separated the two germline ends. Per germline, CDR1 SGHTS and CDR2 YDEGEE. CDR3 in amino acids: CASSSRQGRSTEAFF. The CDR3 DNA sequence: TGTGCCAGCAGCTCACGGCAGGGAAGATCCACTGAAGCTTTCTTT.

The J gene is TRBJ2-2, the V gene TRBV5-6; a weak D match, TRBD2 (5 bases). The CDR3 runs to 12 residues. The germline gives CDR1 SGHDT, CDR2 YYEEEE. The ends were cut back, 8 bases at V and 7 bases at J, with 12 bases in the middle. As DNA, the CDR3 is TGTGCCAGTGCGGGTTTTGGCGGGGAGCTGTTTTTT. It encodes CASAGFGGELFF.

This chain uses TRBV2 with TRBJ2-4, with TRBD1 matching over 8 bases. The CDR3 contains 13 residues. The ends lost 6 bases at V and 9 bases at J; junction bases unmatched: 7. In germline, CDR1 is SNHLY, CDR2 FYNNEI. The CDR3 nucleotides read TGTGCCAGCAGGGACAGGGCGGGTAGCATTCAGTACTTC. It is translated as CASRDRAGSIQYF.

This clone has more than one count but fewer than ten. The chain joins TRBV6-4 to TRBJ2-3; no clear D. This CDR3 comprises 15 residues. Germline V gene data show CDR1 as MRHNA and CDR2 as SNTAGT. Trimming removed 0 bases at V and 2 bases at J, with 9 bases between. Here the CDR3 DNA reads TGTGCCAGCAGTGACTCGGGCGCCGCCACAGATACGCAGTATTTT. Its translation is CASSDSGAATDTQYF.

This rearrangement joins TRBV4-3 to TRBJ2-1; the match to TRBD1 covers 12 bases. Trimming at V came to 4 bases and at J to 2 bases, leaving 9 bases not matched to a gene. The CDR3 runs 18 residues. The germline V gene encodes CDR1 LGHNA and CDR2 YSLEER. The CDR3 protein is CASSRLAGDRGPYNEQFF. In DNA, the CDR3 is TGCGCCAGCAGCCGGCTTGCGGGGGACAGGGGGCCCTACAATGAGCAGTTCTTC.

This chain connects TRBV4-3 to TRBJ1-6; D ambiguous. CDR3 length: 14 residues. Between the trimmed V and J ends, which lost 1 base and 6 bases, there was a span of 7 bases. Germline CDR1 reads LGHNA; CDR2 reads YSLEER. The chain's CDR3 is CASSQGGGNSPLHF. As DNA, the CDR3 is TGCGCCAGCAGCCAAGGGGGAGGTAATTCACCCCTCCACTTT.

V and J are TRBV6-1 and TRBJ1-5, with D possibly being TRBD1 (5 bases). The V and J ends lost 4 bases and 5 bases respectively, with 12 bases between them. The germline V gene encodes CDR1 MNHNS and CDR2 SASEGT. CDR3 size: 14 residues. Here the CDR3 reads CASSGWQGHQPQHF. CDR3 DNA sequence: TGTGCCAGCAGTGGGTGGCAGGGCCATCAGCCCCAGCATTTT.

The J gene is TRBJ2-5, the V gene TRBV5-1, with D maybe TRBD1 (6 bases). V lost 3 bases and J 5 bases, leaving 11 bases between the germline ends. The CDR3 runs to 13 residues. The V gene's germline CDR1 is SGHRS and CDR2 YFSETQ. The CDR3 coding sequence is TGCGCCAGCAGCTCACCTAGGGGGGAGACCCAGTACTTC. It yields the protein CASSSPRGETQYF.

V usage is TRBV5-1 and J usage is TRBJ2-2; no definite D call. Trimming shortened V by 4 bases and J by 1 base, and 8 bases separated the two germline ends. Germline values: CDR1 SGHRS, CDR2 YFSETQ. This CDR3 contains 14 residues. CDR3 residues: CASSPGVNTGELFF. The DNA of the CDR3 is TGCGCCAGCAGCCCTGGAGTGAACACCGGGGAGCTGTTTTTT. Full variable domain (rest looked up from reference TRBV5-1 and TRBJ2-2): KAGVTQTPRYLIKTRGQQVTLSCSPISGHRSVSWYQQTPGQGLQFLFEYFSETQRNKGNFPGRFSGRQFSNSRSEMNVSTLELGDSALYLCASSPGVNTGELFFGEGSRLTVL.

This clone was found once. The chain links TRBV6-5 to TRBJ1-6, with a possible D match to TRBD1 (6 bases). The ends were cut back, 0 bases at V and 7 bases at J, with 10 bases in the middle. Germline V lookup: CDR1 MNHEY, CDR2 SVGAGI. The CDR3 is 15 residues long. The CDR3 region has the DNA TGTGCCAGCAGTTACTCGGGGGGCCAGAATTCACCCCTCCACTTT. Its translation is CASSYSGGQNSPLHF.

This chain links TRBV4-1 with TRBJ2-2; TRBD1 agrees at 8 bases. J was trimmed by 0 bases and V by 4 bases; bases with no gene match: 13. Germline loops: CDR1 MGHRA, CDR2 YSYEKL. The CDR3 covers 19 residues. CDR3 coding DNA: TGCGCCAGCAGCCCAGAGCCGGACAGGGAGCCTGCGAACACCGGGGAGCTGTTTTTT. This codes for CASSPEPDREPANTGELFF.

Here the CDR3 reads CASSGGGTRGETQYF. Written as DNA, the CDR3 is TGTGCCAGCAGCGGAGGGGGGACTAGAGGAGAGACCCAGTACTTC. The chain has TRBV9 and TRBJ2-5, with 8 bases identical to TRBD2. Germline CDR1 SGDLS, CDR2 YYNGEE. V lost 3 bases, J lost 4 bases, and 8 bases stayed unmatched. The CDR3 is 15 amino acids. Full variable domain (missing parts from reference TRBV9 and TRBJ2-5): DSGVTQTPKHLITATGQRVTLRCSPRSGDLSVYWYQQSLDQGLQFLIQYYNGEERAKGNILERFSAQQFPDLHSELNLSSLELGDSALYFCASSGGGTRGETQYFGPGTRLLVL.

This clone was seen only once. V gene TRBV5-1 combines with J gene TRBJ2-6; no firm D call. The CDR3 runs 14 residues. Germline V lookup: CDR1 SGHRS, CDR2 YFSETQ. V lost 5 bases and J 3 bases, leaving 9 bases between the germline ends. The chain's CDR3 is CASRLSIGANVLTF. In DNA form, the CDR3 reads TGCGCCAGCAGGTTATCCATTGGGGCCAACGTCCTGACTTTC.

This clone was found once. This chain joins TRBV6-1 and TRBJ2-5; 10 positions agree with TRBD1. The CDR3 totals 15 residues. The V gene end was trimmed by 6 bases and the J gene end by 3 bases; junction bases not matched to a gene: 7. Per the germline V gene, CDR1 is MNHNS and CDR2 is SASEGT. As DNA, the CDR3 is TGTGCCAGCAGAGCTACGGGACAGGGGAAAGAGACCCAGTACTTC. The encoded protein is CASRATGQGKETQYF.

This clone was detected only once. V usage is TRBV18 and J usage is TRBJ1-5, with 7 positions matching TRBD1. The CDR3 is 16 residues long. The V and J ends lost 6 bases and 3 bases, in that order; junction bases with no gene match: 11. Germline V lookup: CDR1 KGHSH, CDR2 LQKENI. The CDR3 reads CASSHSQGTANQPQHF. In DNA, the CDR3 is TGTGCCAGCTCCCACTCCCAAGGGACAGCCAATCAGCCCCAGCATTTT.

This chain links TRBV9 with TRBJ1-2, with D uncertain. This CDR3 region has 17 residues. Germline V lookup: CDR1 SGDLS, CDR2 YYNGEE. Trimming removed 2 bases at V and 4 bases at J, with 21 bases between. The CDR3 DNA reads TGTGCCAGCAGCGTTGCCCCGCCTCCGGCGTCGGGCTATGGCTACACCTTC. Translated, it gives CASSVAPPPASGYGYTF. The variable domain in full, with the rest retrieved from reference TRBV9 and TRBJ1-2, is DSGVTQTPKHLITATGQRVTLRCSPRSGDLSVYWYQQSLDQGLQFLIQYYNGEERAKGNILERFSAQQFPDLHSELNLSSLELGDSALYFCASSVAPPPASGYGYTFGSGTRLTVV.

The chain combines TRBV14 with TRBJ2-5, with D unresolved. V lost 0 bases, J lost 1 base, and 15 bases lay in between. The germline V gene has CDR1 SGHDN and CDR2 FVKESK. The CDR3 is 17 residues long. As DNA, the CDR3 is TGTGCCAGCAGCCAAGATCTCGGCAGTATAACCCAAGAGACCCAGTACTTC. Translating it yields CASSQDLGSITQETQYF.

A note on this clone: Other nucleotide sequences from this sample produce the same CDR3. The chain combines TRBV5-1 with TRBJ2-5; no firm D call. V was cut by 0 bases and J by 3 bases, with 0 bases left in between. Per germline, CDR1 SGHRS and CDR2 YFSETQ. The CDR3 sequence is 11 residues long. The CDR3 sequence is CASSLEETQYF. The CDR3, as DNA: TGCGCCAGCAGCTTGGAAGAGACCCAGTACTTC. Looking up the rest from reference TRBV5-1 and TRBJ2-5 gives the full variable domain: KAGVTQTPRYLIKTRGQQVTLSCSPISGHRSVSWYQQTPGQGLQFLFEYFSETQRNKGNFPGRFSGRQFSNSRSEMNVSTLELGDSALYLCASSLEETQYFGPGTRLLVL.